Following are 20 T cell receptor beta chains from one sample sequenced in a study of cytomegalovirus exposure and HLA in healthy donors. PCR involved 60 Vbeta and 13 Jbeta primers. The assay was immunoSEQ multiplex PCR, and TCRdb's table has in-frame clones only and misses some. This table has some 150,000 clones, around a tenth appearing once. The specimen was PBMCs. The receptors were sampled from a male donor in good health and CMV-seronegative.

The rearrangement links TRBV27 to TRBJ1-1; unclear D gene. The V end lost 2 bases, the J end lost 1 base, and 11 bases lay between the germline ends. Germline V gene sequence: CDR1 MNHEY, CDR2 SMNVEV (reference sequence). The CDR3 contains 15 residues. The CDR3 nucleotides read TGTGCCAGCAGTTTAGAGAGCGAGAGGAACACTGAAGCTTTCTTT. Translated: CASSLESERNTEAFF.

Notes on this clone: Other nucleotide sequences from this sample produce the same CDR3. V usage is TRBV10-3 and J usage is TRBJ2-3; 9 nucleotides align to TRBD2. The V and J ends lost 2 bases and 2 bases, in that order; junction bases with no gene match: 5. The CDR3 has 16 amino acids. Germline values: CDR1 ENHRY, CDR2 SYGVKD. CDR3 amino acids: CAISEGLAGSTDTQYF. CDR3 sequence (DNA): TGTGCCATCAGTGAGGGGCTAGCGGGATCCACAGATACGCAGTATTTT.

The V gene is TRBV6-5, the J gene TRBJ2-7; D remains ambiguous. The CDR3 sequence is 15 residues long. The V gene's germline CDR1 is MNHEY and CDR2 SVGAGI. The V and J ends lost 0 bases and 2 bases respectively, with 11 bases between them. In nucleotides, the CDR3 is TGTGCCAGCAGTTACTCGGGCGCAGGTGCCTACGAGCAGTACTTC. This translates into CASSYSGAGAYEQYF.

V gene TRBV28 combines with J gene TRBJ2-7; 9 bases agree with TRBD2. The CDR3 runs to 13 residues. The V gene end was trimmed by 4 bases and the J gene end by 3 bases; junction bases not matched to a gene: 1. Germline values: CDR1 MDHEN, CDR2 SYDVKM. The chain's CDR3 is CASSWTSVYEQYF. Here the CDR3 DNA reads TGTGCCAGCAGTTGGACTAGCGTCTACGAGCAGTACTTC.

This clone was counted between two and nine times. This chain joins TRBV7-6 and TRBJ2-1; tentatively, D is TRBD2 (6 bases). Germline assignment: CDR1 SGHVS and CDR2 FNYEAQ. V shed 2 bases and J shed 5 bases, with 19 bases lying between them. CDR3 size: 17 residues. The CDR3 coding sequence is TGTGCCAGCAGCTTATCCGCGGCGGGGCTAGCGAACAATGAGCAGTTCTTC. Translating gives CASSLSAAGLANNEQFF.

This clone has just a few counts. This chain uses TRBV2 with TRBJ2-7, with 8 positions matching TRBD1. Germline V gene lookup returns CDR1 SNHLY and CDR2 FYNNEI. CDR3 length: 17 amino acids. V lost 1 base, J lost 5 bases, and 13 bases stayed unmatched. This CDR3 is CASSEGNSGTGLNEQYF. The CDR3 DNA reads as TGTGCCAGCAGTGAAGGAAATTCCGGGACAGGCCTTAACGAGCAGTACTTC.

The chain couples TRBV6-5 to TRBJ2-7; TRBD1 might be the D (6 bases). The CDR3 is 13 residues long. The V end was cut by 6 bases, the J end by 2 bases, with 11 bases between. CDR1 and CDR2 from the germline V gene are MNHEY and SVGAGI. The CDR3 coding sequence is TGTGCCAGCAGCCGGACAGTTGCCTACGAGCAGTACTTC. Translated, it gives CASSRTVAYEQYF.

This clone turned up a few times. J is TRBJ1-1 and V is TRBV27, with D hard to call. The CDR3 contains 14 residues. Germline CDR1 and CDR2: MNHEY and SMNVEV (reference sequence). V lost 5 bases and J 4 bases, leaving 14 bases between the germline ends. Here the CDR3 reads CASSGPRGGTEAFF. As DNA, the CDR3 is TGTGCCAGCAGTGGACCCCGGGGAGGCACTGAAGCTTTCTTT.

The table lists this clone with a few counts. The chain uses TRBV28 and TRBJ2-7, with D perhaps TRBD1 (6 bases). Germline V gene data show CDR1 as MDHEN and CDR2 as SYDVKM. The CDR3 is made up of 16 amino acids. V was cut by 6 bases and J by 2 bases, with 20 bases left in between. CDR3 amino acids: CASRSGALPRTYEQYF. The CDR3 nucleotides are TGTGCCAGCAGATCAGGGGCGCTCCCTAGAACCTACGAGCAGTACTTC.

This clone was detected only a few times. V gene TRBV5-1 combines with J gene TRBJ1-2; TRBD1 matches at 9 bases. The CDR3 loop spans 16 amino acids. In germline, CDR1 is SGHRS, CDR2 YFSETQ. The ends lost 0 bases at V and 4 bases at J; junction bases unmatched: 7. Written as DNA, the CDR3 is TGCGCCAGCAGCTTGGGAGGGGACAGGGACCTCTATGGCTACACCTTC. Translating it yields CASSLGGDRDLYGYTF.

Only a few counts were recorded for this clone. The chain couples TRBV6-4 to TRBJ1-1; a weak D match, TRBD1 (6 bases). Germline V gene data show CDR1 as MRHNA and CDR2 as SNTAGT. The V end lost 10 bases, the J end lost 1 base, and 16 bases lay between the germline ends. The length of the CDR3 is 14 residues. The CDR3: CAITGRDKNTEAFF. CDR3 bases: TGTGCCATAACAGGGAGAGACAAGAACACTGAAGCTTTCTTT.

The rearrangement links TRBV19 to TRBJ1-1, with TRBD1 identical over 7 bases. V lost 7 bases and J lost 1; bases outside the gene matches: 6. The CDR3 is made up of 14 amino acids. Germline V gene lookup returns CDR1 LNHDA and CDR2 SQIVND (reference sequence). The CDR3 is CASKKGAANTEAFF. DNA of the CDR3: TGTGCCAGTAAAAAGGGGGCAGCGAACACTGAAGCTTTCTTT.

The rearrangement joins TRBV28 to TRBJ2-5, with D possibly being TRBD1 (5 bases). The germline V gene has CDR1 MDHEN and CDR2 SYDVKM. CDR3 size: 15 residues. V was clipped by 3 bases and J by 2 bases, with 13 bases between them. For the CDR3, the DNA is TGTGCCAGCAGTTTCGAGACAGCGATACAAGAGACCCAGTACTTC. Translation: CASSFETAIQETQYF.

The genes are TRBV11-1 and TRBJ2-5; 10 bases are shared with TRBD2. V gave up 4 bases and J gave up 9 bases; unmatched junction bases: 11. The CDR3 loop spans 15 amino acids. Germline CDR1 reads SGHAT; CDR2 reads FQDESV (reference sequence). CDR3 sequence reads: CASSWIAGGGTAQYF. The CDR3 coding sequence is TGTGCCAGCAGCTGGATAGCGGGGGGCGGGACGGCCCAGTACTTC. The whole variable domain, filled in from reference TRBV11-1 and TRBJ2-5, reads EAEVAQSPRYKITEKSQAVAFWCDPISGHATLYWYRQILGQGPELLVQFQDESVVDDSQLPKDRFSAERLKGVDSTLKIQPAELGDSAMYLCASSWIAGGGTAQYFGPGTRLLVL.

The chain carries TRBV6-1 and TRBJ2-6, with a possible D match to TRBD2 (5 bases). V shed 3 bases and J shed 0 bases, with 9 bases lying between them. The V gene's germline CDR1 is MNHNS and CDR2 SASEGT. The CDR3 is made up of 16 amino acids. The chain's CDR3 is CASSDWGASGANVLTF. The CDR3 DNA sequence: TGTGCCAGCAGTGATTGGGGAGCCTCTGGGGCCAACGTCCTGACTTTC.

The V gene is TRBV25-1, the J gene TRBJ2-5; 8 nucleotides match TRBD1. This CDR3 region has 14 residues. After removal of 6 bases from V and 2 bases from J, the junction contained 5 bases not matched to a gene. Germline V gene data show CDR1 as MGHDK and CDR2 as SYGVNS. The CDR3 bases are TGTGCCAGCAGCCCGGGACAGGTTCAAGAGACCCAGTACTTC. Translated, it gives CASSPGQVQETQYF.

This clone came up a few times. CDR3 in amino acids: CASSLGQLGYNEQFF. Written as DNA, the CDR3 is TGTGCCAGCAGCTTGGGGCAACTAGGCTACAATGAGCAGTTCTTC. The chain employs TRBV5-8 and TRBJ2-1; tentatively, D is TRBD2 (5 bases). The CDR3 runs to 15 residues. Per the germline V gene, CDR1 is SGHTS and CDR2 is YDEGEE. V lost 0 bases and J lost 3, with 10 bases in between.

The chain is built from TRBV19 and TRBJ1-2; no clear D. V was pared by 6 bases and J by 4 bases, with 12 bases between. CDR1 is LNHDA, CDR2 SQIVND, per germline (reference sequence). CDR3 length: 13 amino acids. CDR3 DNA sequence: TGTGCCAGTAGAAACGGACTGAGCTATGGCTACACCTTC. Translating it yields CASRNGLSYGYTF.

DNA for the CDR3: TGTGCCAGCAGCTTGAAGGCGGGACCGGAGACCCAGTACTTC. Translated, it gives CASSLKAGPETQYF. This chain links TRBV5-6 with TRBJ2-5; D may be TRBD2 (6 bases). Germline V gene data show CDR1 as SGHDT and CDR2 as YYEEEE. Trimming stripped 1 base from V and 5 bases from J, with 12 bases between. The CDR3 totals 14 residues.

V and J are TRBV4-3 and TRBJ1-6; D gene unclear. The germline V gene encodes CDR1 LGHNA and CDR2 YSLEER. V gave up 0 bases and J gave up 7 bases, with 7 bases separating them. This CDR3 has 14 amino acids. As DNA, the CDR3 is TGCGCCAGCAGCCAAGACCGTCGGAATTCACCCCTCCACTTT. As protein: CASSQDRRNSPLHF.